A selection of T cell receptor beta chains follows, all from one sample in a study of blood T cell repertoires in COVID-19. Clones were sequenced by immunoSEQ multiplex PCR, and TCRdb holds only the in-frame ones, with some missing. The sample contains around 260,000 clones, about nine tenths of which appear only once. What was sequenced was peripheral blood. The receptors stem from a woman in her 40s who had recovered from COVID-19. Each CDR3 is given with its conserved first and last residue. D genes are given only for firm matches. The size field is filled for only some rows; it gives once, few, many or a size class.

clone_size | j_call | v_call | d_call | cdr3_length | cdr3_aa | cdr3_nt
NA | TRBJ2-7 | TRBV5-4 | TRBD2 | 17 | CASSLVGGGTSSYEQYF | TGTGCCAGCAGCTTGGTAGGTGGAGGGACTAGTAGTTACGAGCAGTACTTC
NA | TRBJ1-3 | TRBV7-9 | TRBD1 | 17 | CASSSQWTGLSGNTIYF | TGTGCCAGCAGCTCTCAATGGACAGGCCTCTCTGGAAACACCATATATTTT
NA | TRBJ2-7 | TRBV7-3 | NA | 14 | CASSLTESDYEQYF | TGTGCCAGCAGCCTGACAGAGTCGGACTACGAGCAGTACTTC
NA | TRBJ1-5 | TRBV6-5 | NA | 14 | CASTSPELNQPQHF | TGTGCCAGCACCTCACCGGAGCTCAATCAGCCCCAGCATTTT
NA | TRBJ1-1 | TRBV2 | NA | 12 | CASRLHRVEAFF | TGTGCCAGCAGGCTACACAGGGTTGAAGCTTTCTTT
NA | TRBJ2-7 | TRBV2 | TRBD2 | 14 | CASRTSGNSYEQYF | TGTGCCAGCAGGACTAGCGGCAACTCCTACGAGCAGTACTTC
NA | TRBJ2-1 | TRBV6-5 | TRBD2 | 15 | CASILAESSYNEQFF | TGTGCCAGCATACTAGCGGAGAGCTCCTACAATGAGCAGTTCTTC
NA | TRBJ2-2 | TRBV28 | TRBD1 | 16 | CASSGADRANTGELFF | TGTGCCAGCAGCGGGGCCGACAGGGCGAACACCGGGGAGCTGTTTTTT
NA | TRBJ2-3 | TRBV5-1 | NA | 13 | CASSTGGTDTQYF | TGCGCCAGCAGTACGGGGGGCACAGATACGCAGTATTTT
NA | TRBJ2-7 | TRBV27 | NA | 14 | CASRGRYPIHEQYF | TGTGCCAGCAGGGGGCGGTACCCGATCCACGAGCAGTACTTC
NA | TRBJ2-3 | TRBV5-1 | NA | 15 | CASSFEGRSTDTQYF | TGCGCCAGCAGCTTTGAGGGCCGAAGCACAGATACGCAGTATTTT
NA | TRBJ1-1 | TRBV2 | NA | 15 | CASSEGARTVNEAFF | TGTGCCAGCAGTGAAGGCGCACGGACAGTCAATGAAGCTTTCTTT
NA | TRBJ2-5 | TRBV10-3 | TRBD2 | 18 | CAISELSQGLAGEETQYF | TGTGCCATCAGTGAGTTGTCTCAGGGGCTAGCGGGAGAAGAGACCCAGTACTTC
NA | TRBJ2-7 | TRBV18 | TRBD1 | 14 | CASSPSTGFYEQYF | TGTGCCAGCTCACCGTCGACAGGGTTTTACGAGCAGTACTTC
NA | TRBJ2-5 | TRBV19 | NA | 14 | CASSIAGDHWWQYF | TGTGCCAGTAGTATAGCGGGGGACCATTGGTGGCAGTACTTC
NA | TRBJ2-7 | TRBV19 | NA | 16 | CASSIDSGGTPYEQYF | TGTGCCAGTAGTATAGATTCAGGGGGGACCCCCTACGAGCAGTACTTC
NA | TRBJ1-4 | TRBV21-1 | NA | 15 | CASSKAFGITEKLFF | TGTGCCAGCAGCAAAGCGTTCGGGATAACTGAAAAACTGTTTTTT
once | TRBJ2-5 | TRBV7-3 | NA | 14 | CASSPTETGETQYF | TGTGCCAGCAGCCCTACCGAGACAGGAGAGACCCAGTACTTC
NA | TRBJ2-7 | TRBV4-1 | TRBD2 | 15 | CASSPTSGSSYEQYF | TGCGCCAGCAGCCCAACTAGCGGGAGCTCCTACGAGCAGTACTTC
NA | TRBJ1-2 | TRBV18 | NA | 16 | CASSPTTGSANYGYTF | TGTGCCAGCTCACCAACTACAGGTTCGGCTAACTATGGCTACACCTTC
NA | TRBJ2-5 | TRBV6-2/TRBV6-3 | TRBD1 | 17 | CASSYPGDRGVVKTQYF | TGTGCCAGCAGTTACCCCGGGGACAGGGGAGTTGTGAAGACCCAGTACTTC
NA | TRBJ2-4 | TRBV6-2/TRBV6-3 | TRBD2 | 19 | CASSYGPALAGIAKNIQYF | TGTGCCAGCAGTTACGGCCCGGCACTAGCGGGGATAGCCAAAAACATTCAGTACTTC
NA | TRBJ2-7 | TRBV5-1 | NA | 13 | CASSFRQSYEQYF | TGCGCCAGCAGCTTCAGACAGTCCTACGAGCAGTACTTC
NA | TRBJ2-1 | TRBV7-3 | TRBD1 | 15 | CASSRQGAPGNEQFF | TGTGCCAGCAGCCGGCAGGGGGCTCCCGGCAATGAGCAGTTCTTC
NA | TRBJ2-1 | TRBV11-1 | TRBD1 | 15 | CASRSTGGKYNEQFF | TGTGCCAGCAGGTCAACAGGGGGCAAGTACAATGAGCAGTTCTTC
NA | TRBJ2-4 | TRBV18 | TRBD1 | 14 | CASSLQGIENIQYF | TGTGCCAGCTCCCTACAGGGGATTGAAAACATTCAGTACTTC
NA | TRBJ2-3 | TRBV29-1 | NA | 14 | CSVDLAGSTDTQYF | TGCAGCGTTGATTTGGCAGGATCTACAGATACGCAGTATTTT